This T cell receptor beta chain appears in the sequencing data of a study of cytomegalovirus exposure and HLA in healthy donors. Study context: Previous work identified roughly 120 million unique TCR beta sequences from around 200 million T cells. Study conclusions and caveats: Prior analysis indicated that the majority of TCR beta V segments exhibited productivity approximately 87% or approximately 30% of the time. The investigators catalogued 150 to 200 TCR beta chains as cytomegalovirus-associated.

As for this clone: The antigen remains unidentified.

Primers included in the PCR were 60 Vbeta and 13 Jbeta primers. This table comes from immunoSEQ multiplex PCR, and its TCRdb copy is limited to in-frame clones, with some not included. This sample has around 160,000 clones; roughly 85% occur once, and the top ten carry around an eighth. CDR1 and CDR2 from the germline V gene are LNHNV and YYDKDF (reference sequence). Trimming pared 4 bases from V and 2 bases from J, leaving 5 bases between. The CDR3 runs 12 residues. The sequence was obtained from a man between 50 and 59 years old in good health and CMV-seropositive. The chain links TRBV15 to TRBJ2-5; D unclear. Sequencing input: PBMCs. CDR3 loop: CATSNRQETQYF. The CDR3 DNA is TGTGCCACCAGCAATAGACAAGAGACCCAGTACTTC.